A single sample is the source of the 21 T cell receptor beta chains below, sequenced in a study of T cell responses to AZD1222 COVID-19 vaccine. Libraries were prepared by immunoSEQ multiplex PCR; TCRdb keeps only in-frame clonotypes and omits some of them. Among 150,000 or so clones, under 95% were seen once, and the ten largest hold about 20%. Sequencing was performed on peripheral blood, taken on day 0 of AZD1222 vaccination. Every receptor here comes from an adult in good health.

The chain carries TRBV25-1 and TRBJ2-3; D is tentatively TRBD1 or TRBD2 (5 bases each). The CDR3 runs 14 residues. The germline gives CDR1 MGHDK, CDR2 SYGVNS. Trimming pared 1 base from V and 5 bases from J, leaving 10 bases between. CDR3 DNA sequence: TGTGCCAGCAGTGAATCCCCGGGGCTAGATACGCAGTATTTT. It yields the protein CASSESPGLDTQYF.

CDR3 nucleotides: TGTGCCAGCAGCCAAGGCCAGGGGTTTCAGCCCCAGCATTTT. Translating it yields CASSQGQGFQPQHF. The rearrangement links TRBV3-1 (or the pseudogene TRBV3-2) to TRBJ1-5; D is perhaps TRBD1 (6 bases). Germline CDR1 LGHDT, CDR2 YNNKEL (reference sequence). This CDR3 is built from 14 residues. V lost 1 base to trimming and J lost 6 bases, with 10 bases between them.

This chain joins TRBV27 and TRBJ2-3; 8 bases match TRBD1. This CDR3 comprises 14 residues. The V gene end was trimmed by 7 bases and the J gene end by 2 bases; junction bases not matched to a gene: 5. Germline V gene sequence: CDR1 MNHEY, CDR2 SMNVEV (reference sequence). The CDR3 loop is CASKGDRNTDTQYF. The CDR3 DNA is TGTGCCAGCAAGGGGGACAGGAACACAGATACGCAGTATTTT.

This rearrangement joins TRBV5-1 to TRBJ2-1; 11 nucleotides line up with TRBD2. The ends lost 4 bases at V and 6 bases at J; junction bases unmatched: 9. The V gene's germline CDR1 is SGHRS and CDR2 YFSETQ. CDR3 length: 16 amino acids. The CDR3 coding sequence is TGCGCCAGCAGCAGAGAGCCGGGACTAGCGGCCAATGAGCAGTTCTTC. Protein: CASSREPGLAANEQFF.

This rearrangement joins TRBV4-1 to TRBJ1-1; tentatively, D is TRBD1 (5 bases). CDR3 size: 15 residues. Germline lookup yields CDR1 MGHRA and CDR2 YSYEKL. The V end lost 3 bases, the J end lost 1 base, and 12 bases lay between the germline ends. This CDR3 is CASSHPGTGNTEAFF. CDR3 nucleotide sequence: TGCGCCAGCAGCCACCCCGGGACGGGGAACACTGAAGCTTTCTTT.

The V call is TRBV11-3, the J call TRBJ1-2; the D is unclear. Germline assignment: CDR1 SGHNT and CDR2 YENEEA. The germline V and J ends were trimmed by 5 bases and 1 base, with 11 bases remaining between them. The length of the CDR3 is 14 residues. The CDR3 coding sequence is TGTGCCAGCAGCCCCGGTAGGCATAACTATGGCTACACCTTC. Translation gives CASSPGRHNYGYTF.

This sequence joins TRBV5-1 and TRBJ2-1; 11 nucleotides match TRBD2. J was trimmed by 7 bases and V by 7 bases; bases with no gene match: 4. CDR1 is SGHRS, CDR2 YFSETQ, per germline. This CDR3 has 13 residues. The CDR3 DNA reads as TGCGCCAGCGAGGGACTAGCGGTGAATGAGCAGTTCTTC. Encoded protein: CASEGLAVNEQFF.

The V gene is TRBV6-5, the J gene TRBJ1-1; D is unclear. Germline V gene data show CDR1 as MNHEY and CDR2 as SVGAGI. The CDR3 extends over 12 amino acids. V was cut by 6 bases and J by 1 base, with 6 bases left in between. CDR3 coding DNA: TGTGCCAGCAGCCGGTGGAACACTGAAGCTTTCTTT. Its translation is CASSRWNTEAFF.

CDR3 in DNA: TGCAGCGTTGAAGGGGAAGGCGGGGAGCTGTTTTTT. This encodes CSVEGEGGELFF. V and J are TRBV29-1 and TRBJ2-2; no firm D call. The CDR3 sequence is 12 residues long. Germline loops: CDR1 SQVTM, CDR2 ANQGSEA. V lost 1 base and J 7 bases, leaving 7 bases between the germline ends.

V usage is TRBV20-1 and J usage is TRBJ1-2, with D maybe TRBD1 (5 bases). V lost 3 bases, J lost 3 bases, and 8 bases lay in between. Germline loops: CDR1 DFQATT, CDR2 SNEGSKA (reference sequence). The CDR3 is 12 amino acids. The CDR3 bases are TGCAGTGCTAGTCGGGGGGACTATGGCTACACCTTC. Amino acid sequence: CSASRGDYGYTF.

This clone was detected once. The chain is built from TRBV5-1 and TRBJ2-5, with 7 positions matching TRBD2. The CDR3 has 15 amino acids. The V segment lost 2 bases and the J segment 2 bases; nucleotides outside the gene matches: 6. Germline V gene lookup returns CDR1 SGHRS and CDR2 YFSETQ. The CDR3 DNA reads as TGCGCCAGCAGCTTAGTAGCGGGCCTACAAGAGACCCAGTACTTC. It specifies CASSLVAGLQETQYF.

The V and J genes are TRBV11-3 and TRBJ2-1; D may be TRBD1 (6 bases). The V and J ends lost 4 bases and 0 bases respectively, with 10 bases between them. Germline V gene lookup returns CDR1 SGHNT and CDR2 YENEEA. This CDR3 is built from 15 residues. In DNA, the CDR3 is TGTGCCAGCAGCTCTGGGGGCAGCTCCTACAATGAGCAGTTCTTC. Its translation is CASSSGGSSYNEQFF.

This chain links TRBV15 with TRBJ1-3; D is ambiguous. This CDR3 spans 13 amino acids. With 7 bases removed from V and 4 bases from J, the gap between germline ends came to 11 bases. Germline values: CDR1 LNHNV, CDR2 YYDKDF (reference sequence). CDR3 DNA: TGTGCCACCACCCCGGGGTCGGGAAACACCATATATTTT. This sequence encodes CATTPGSGNTIYF.

CDR3 bases: TGTGCCAGCAGCCCCGGACGTTTGTCAGAGAACACTGAAGCTTTCTTT. It translates to CASSPGRLSENTEAFF. This sequence joins TRBV3-1 (or the pseudogene TRBV3-2) and TRBJ1-1, with D uncertain. The CDR3 totals 16 residues. CDR1 is LGHDT, CDR2 YNNKEL, per germline (reference sequence). The germline V and J ends were trimmed by 4 bases and 1 base, with 16 bases remaining between them.

The V call is TRBV6-5, the J call TRBJ2-7; the match to TRBD2 covers 7 bases. Germline values: CDR1 MNHEY, CDR2 SVGAGI. This CDR3 is 13 amino acids long. With V trimmed by 6 bases and J by 4 bases, 6 bases remained unmatched. The CDR3 is CASRSAGLYEQYF. DNA for the CDR3: TGTGCCAGCAGATCAGCGGGACTATACGAGCAGTACTTC.

The chain uses TRBV5-1 and TRBJ1-2; D is ambiguous. The CDR3 length is 17 residues. Trimming left V 1 base short and J 4 bases short, with 20 bases between. CDR1 and CDR2 (germline): SGHRS, YFSETQ. The CDR3 loop reads CASSLSDGWVTFYGYTF. CDR3 DNA sequence: TGCGCCAGCAGCTTGTCGGACGGATGGGTCACCTTCTATGGCTACACCTTC.

The chain is built from TRBV24-1 and TRBJ1-2, with D unresolved. The CDR3 loop spans 13 amino acids. V was pared by 5 bases and J by 4 bases, with 10 bases between. Germline lookup yields CDR1 KGHDR and CDR2 SFDVKD. CDR3 region: CATSGAGSYGYTF. Here the CDR3 DNA reads TGTGCCACCAGTGGCGCGGGGAGCTATGGCTACACCTTC.

The rearrangement joins TRBV10-3 to TRBJ2-7; D is unresolved. CDR1 ENHRY and CDR2 SYGVKD come from the germline V gene. Trimming took off 6 bases at V and 2 bases at J, with 20 bases between the two ends. The CDR3 is 16 residues long. The CDR3 loop reads CAISSEGLAKAYEQYF. CDR3 DNA: TGTGCCATCAGCAGTGAAGGATTGGCGAAGGCCTACGAGCAGTACTTC.

V usage is TRBV7-2 and J usage is TRBJ2-1; TRBD1 agrees at 7 bases. V was clipped by 2 bases and J by 6 bases; unmatched bases: 1. The CDR3 spans 13 residues. The germline V gene has CDR1 SGHTA and CDR2 FQGNSA. This chain's CDR3 is CASSLNRGNEQFF. Written as DNA, the CDR3 is TGTGCCAGCAGCTTAAACAGGGGCAATGAGCAGTTCTTC.

This clone was counted a single time. V and J are TRBV15 and TRBJ1-5; possibly TRBD1 for D (5 bases). The ends were cut back, 1 base at V and 0 bases at J, with 19 bases in the middle. The germline V gene has CDR1 LNHNV and CDR2 YYDKDF (reference sequence). This CDR3 region has 19 residues. The CDR3 region has the DNA TGTGCCACCAGCAGAGGCCGCCCAGGGAGAGGGAATAGCAATCAGCCCCAGCATTTT. Its translation is CATSRGRPGRGNSNQPQHF.

The chain employs TRBV11-2 and TRBJ1-6, with 7 bases that match TRBD1. Germline V gene lookup returns CDR1 SGHAT and CDR2 FQNNGV. The CDR3 is 16 amino acids. Trimming at V came to 4 bases and at J to 5 bases, leaving 8 bases not matched to a gene. For the CDR3, the DNA is TGTGCCAGCAGCTCTACCGGGACAGCCAATAATTCACCCCTCCACTTT. Translating gives CASSSTGTANNSPLHF.